Listed below are T cell receptor beta chains from one sample, sequenced in a study of shared clonotypes between healthy human individuals. Generated by immunoSEQ multiplex PCR, the TCRdb table keeps only in-frame clones and is missing some. The sample holds 650,000 to 700,000 clones, 90% seen once. Input material: memory CD8+ T cells from PBMCs. The receptor set was obtained from a man aged 18 to 29 in good health. Some clones in this sample may be carry-over from other donors' samples. CDR3s include the opening cysteine and the closing phenylalanine or tryptophan. The order of the fields is clone size, J gene, D gene, V gene, CDR3 protein. The D gene is left open where the match is weak. The size field is filled for only some rows; it gives once, few, many or a size class.

NA | TRBJ2-7 | NA | TRBV27 | CASSFWGPLSYEQYF
NA | TRBJ2-3 | TRBD2 | TRBV28 | CASSLRLAGFTDTQYF
NA | TRBJ2-7 | NA | TRBV27 | CASSHQGDWSGEQYF
NA | TRBJ1-2 | NA | TRBV5-1 | CASSLGGLDGYTF
NA | TRBJ2-1 | TRBD2 | TRBV5-1 | CASSLEFPGGLYNEQFF
NA | TRBJ2-7 | NA | TRBV27 | CASGSGFPQMLGSYEQYF
NA | TRBJ2-1 | NA | TRBV14 | CASSLTRLTYNEQFF
NA | TRBJ2-1 | TRBD1 | TRBV25-1 | CASRMGQGMIF
NA | TRBJ2-7 | TRBD2 | TRBV5-1 | CASSLTGLAGKGYEQYF
NA | TRBJ2-1 | NA | TRBV7-8 | CASSLELDHYNEQFF
NA | TRBJ1-2 | NA | TRBV6-5 | CASSYSEGYGYTF
NA | TRBJ1-3 | TRBD1 | TRBV2 | CASRNLRQGDPSDTIYF
NA | TRBJ2-5 | NA | TRBV9 | CASSVGLHPGGRETQYF
once | TRBJ1-5 | NA | TRBV5-3 | CARSLCRTERISNQPQHF
NA | TRBJ1-5 | NA | TRBV27 | CASRVGQGLGQPQHF
NA | TRBJ1-2 | NA | TRBV5-1 | CASSSRTYGYTF
NA | TRBJ2-2 | NA | TRBV19 | CASSILRTADGELFF
once | TRBJ1-5 | NA | TRBV11-2 | CASSLGAGGNQPQHF
NA | TRBJ1-3 | NA | TRBV10-3 | CAISLPEGSAAHGNTIYF
NA | TRBJ1-3 | NA | TRBV28 | CASSPLQGLSGNTIYF
NA | TRBJ2-7 | NA | TRBV28 | CASSDAREEQYF
NA | TRBJ2-7 | TRBD2 | TRBV6-5 | CASSYGTSGNYEQYF
NA | TRBJ2-7 | TRBD2 | TRBV6-1 | CASSAPGGEAYEQYF
NA | TRBJ2-1 | TRBD2 | TRBV5-4 | CASSSRLAGGSYNEQFF
NA | TRBJ2-1 | NA | TRBV27 | CASSLGTGYNEQFF
NA | TRBJ2-2 | NA | TRBV6-1 | CASSEVWGNTGELFF
NA | TRBJ2-3 | TRBD2 | TRBV28 | CATLFLAGRGDTQYF
NA | TRBJ1-1 | NA | TRBV10-3 | CAISELGTEAFF
NA | TRBJ2-5 | TRBD2 | TRBV27 | CASSLLGGRAETQYF
many | TRBJ1-5 | NA | TRBV28 | CASSFFGSWGNQPQHF
NA | TRBJ2-5 | TRBD2 | TRBV7-8 | CASSLAWRETSGQETQYF
once | TRBJ2-6 | TRBD1 | TRBV5-8 | CASSFPLGQGAGANVLTF
NA | TRBJ2-3 | TRBD2 | TRBV11-3 | CASSFYGPSGSGSDTQYF
NA | TRBJ2-7 | TRBD1 | TRBV6-5 | CASSYWTGGYEQYF
NA | TRBJ2-7 | NA | TRBV11-2 | CASRLGTNSEQYF
NA | TRBJ2-7 | NA | TRBV7-8 | CASSPMALSSYEQYF
NA | TRBJ2-7 | TRBD2 | TRBV10-3 | CAISDLAASYEQYF
NA | TRBJ2-1 | NA | TRBV7-9 | CASSSRERYNEQFF
NA | TRBJ1-2 | TRBD1 | TRBV5-6 | CASSQILQGGYGYTF
once | TRBJ2-1 | NA | TRBV9 | CASSLKIGEQFF
NA | TRBJ2-5 | NA | TRBV15 | CATSRRPRDRKETQYF
NA | TRBJ2-3 | TRBD1 | TRBV4-3 | CASSRKTGGTDTQYF
NA | TRBJ1-2 | NA | TRBV19 | CASSPQVLGYGYTF
once | TRBJ1-2 | NA | TRBV7-9 | CASSSVHRGDGYTF
NA | TRBJ1-1 | NA | TRBV28 | CASSLNRGPAEAFF
NA | TRBJ2-7 | NA | TRBV6-1 | CASTPVGKSSYEQYF
NA | TRBJ1-1 | NA | TRBV6-4 | CASSRDTNTEAFF
NA | TRBJ2-1 | TRBD2 | TRBV28 | CASRPGTSVYNEQFF
NA | TRBJ1-1 | NA | TRBV14 | CASSQEVGRMTEAFF
NA | TRBJ2-3 | NA | TRBV10-2 | CASSESRSGTDTQYF
NA | TRBJ1-1 | NA | TRBV7-9 | CASSPLGEGEQNTEAFF
NA | TRBJ1-4 | NA | TRBV7-9 | CASSTYRETNEKLFF
NA | TRBJ2-7 | NA | TRBV15 | CATSRDFIEIAVSSYEQYF
many | TRBJ2-7 | TRBD2 | TRBV7-9 | CASSLASGSSYEQYF
NA | TRBJ2-1 | TRBD2 | TRBV10-2 | CASRVSGLSSYNEQFF
few | TRBJ1-1 | NA | TRBV30 | CAWSSQGLNTEAFF